This TCR beta chain was obtained from a study of T cells after posttransplantation cyclophosphamide. Study findings and constraints: Blood and skin or GI T cell repertoires showed limited TRB overlap. Recipient CMV seropositivity and CMV reactivation strongly tracked TRB clonality. Donor CD8+ memory clones often dominated recipient blood repertoires at later times.

Assay used: immunoSEQ multiplex PCR; TCRdb lists only in-frame clones, some missing. The sample has 14,000 or so clones; 65% to 85% are singletons. On this clone: Its cognate antigen is unknown.

Peripheral blood was collected from the related graft donor on the marrow donation day. The receptor's source is a man aged 45-65 years. Sequenced: memory CD4+ T cells sorted from PBMCs.

CDR3 protein: CASSQALQGKWVGQYF. In DNA form, the CDR3 reads TGCGCCAGCAGCCAAGCCCTGCAGGGGAAATGGGTTGGGCAGTACTTC. V and J are TRBV4-1 and TRBJ2-7; a weak D match, TRBD1 (6 bases). The CDR3 is made up of 16 amino acids. Trimming shortened V by 1 base and J by 9 bases, and 22 bases separated the two germline ends. Germline lookup yields CDR1 MGHRA and CDR2 YSYEKL.